Shown below are 28 T cell receptor beta chains from a single sample sequenced in a study of T cell repertoires in ileal Crohn's disease. This sample's time point: proximal margin of the surgical specimen (macroscopically non-inflamed). Only in-frame clones appear in the TCRdb table, and some are missing; sequencing was by immunoSEQ multiplex PCR. The data contain under 3,500 clones, 69% of them singletons. Sequenced input: ileal tissue. The receptors were sampled from an adult with Crohn's disease.

The table lists this clone with a count of one. The chain uses TRBV19 and TRBJ2-3; 9 bases agree with TRBD2. V was pared by 11 bases and J by 4 bases, with 7 bases of the junction left unmatched. The CDR3 is 13 amino acids. The germline gives CDR1 LNHDA, CDR2 SQIVND (reference sequence). The CDR3 sequence is CASRVAGADTQYF. The CDR3 coding sequence is TGTGCCTCTCGGGTAGCGGGAGCAGATACGCAGTATTTT.

The rearrangement links TRBV5-6 to TRBJ2-3, with D possibly TRBD2 on 5 matching bases. Trimming stripped 4 bases from V and 0 bases from J, with 18 bases between. The germline V gene has CDR1 SGHDT and CDR2 YYEEEE. The CDR3 runs 17 residues. The CDR3 protein is CASSPDSRGVSTDTQYF. The DNA of the CDR3 is TGTGCCAGCAGCCCGGATAGTCGGGGAGTGAGCACAGATACGCAGTATTTT. Based on the CDR3 plus reference TRBV5-6 and TRBJ2-3, the full variable domain is DAGVTQSPTHLIKTRGQQVTLRCSPKSGHDTVSWYQQALGQGPQFIFQYYEEEERQRGNFPDRFSGHQFPNYSSELNVNALLLGDSALYLCASSPDSRGVSTDTQYFGPGTRLTVL.

This clone showed up just a few times. The chain joins TRBV6-4 to TRBJ1-2; no clear D gene. V was trimmed by 0 bases and J by 3 bases, leaving 2 bases between them. This CDR3 is 12 amino acids long. Germline V gene sequence: CDR1 MRHNA, CDR2 SNTAGT. The CDR3 DNA is TGTGCCAGCAGTGACTCCTACTATGGCTACACCTTC. Translation: CASSDSYYGYTF.

The rearrangement joins TRBV2 to TRBJ2-1; weak D call: TRBD2 (6 bases). Trimming shortened V by 6 bases and J by 2 bases, and 14 bases separated the two germline ends. The germline V gene has CDR1 SNHLY and CDR2 FYNNEI. This CDR3 has 15 amino acids. CDR3: CASRTGTGTYNEQFF. CDR3 sequence (DNA): TGTGCCAGCAGAACCGGGACTGGGACCTACAATGAGCAGTTCTTC.

This clone was detected once. The chain employs TRBV5-6 and TRBJ2-7; 10 bases are a match to TRBD1. Trimming cost V 4 bases and J 2 bases; bases outside gene matches: 3. Looked up from germline, CDR1 is SGHDT and CDR2 is YYEEEE. This CDR3 spans 14 amino acids. CDR3 amino acids: CASSTGQGAYEQYF. CDR3 sequence (DNA): TGTGCCAGCAGCACCGGACAGGGGGCCTACGAGCAGTACTTC.

This chain uses TRBV6-1 with TRBJ2-3; 8 nucleotides line up with TRBD1. After removal of 6 bases from V and 0 bases from J, the junction contained 2 bases not matched to a gene. CDR1 and CDR2 (germline): MNHNS, SASEGT. This CDR3 comprises 14 residues. The CDR3 is CASSRQGSTDTQYF. The CDR3 nucleotides are TGTGCCAGCAGCCGACAGGGGAGCACAGATACGCAGTATTTT.

The V and J genes are TRBV21-1 and TRBJ2-3; TRBD2 is the table's D call, not checked against the DNA. TRBV21-1 is tagged as a pseudogene. This CDR3 contains 19 residues. CDR3 bases: TGTGCCAGCAGCAAAGGGAGGTGTCTTAGCGGGAGGCACACAGATACGCAGTATTTT. Translating it yields CASSKGRCLSGRHTDTQYF.

The chain joins TRBV5-1 to TRBJ1-1; no clear D gene. Deletions cut 1 base from V and 1 base from J, with 5 bases between. This CDR3 comprises 13 residues. In germline, CDR1 is SGHRS, CDR2 YFSETQ. Here the CDR3 DNA reads TGCGCCAGCAGCTTGCAGGAGAACACTGAAGCTTTCTTT. Residues: CASSLQENTEAFF.

CDR3 nucleotides: TGCAGTGCTGGGGGGGGCTATGGCTACACCTTC. Translating gives CSAGGGYGYTF. The chain joins TRBV20-1 to TRBJ1-2, with D possibly being TRBD1 (5 bases). The CDR3 loop spans 11 amino acids. V was pared by 5 bases and J by 4 bases, with 8 bases between. Germline CDR1 is DFQATT and CDR2 is SNEGSKA (reference sequence).

Only a few counts were recorded for this clone. The chain couples TRBV4-2 to TRBJ2-7, with D unclear. CDR3 length equals 16 residues. CDR1 is LGHNA and CDR2 is YNFKEQ in the germline V gene. V lost 0 bases and J 0 bases, leaving 12 bases between the germline ends. The CDR3 DNA sequence: TGTGCCAGCAGCCAAGAAATGAAGGGATCCTCCTACGAGCAGTACTTC. Translated, it gives CASSQEMKGSSYEQYF.

The chain is built from TRBV11-2 and TRBJ1-1; possible D gene TRBD1, 5 bases. CDR3 length equals 14 residues. V was pared by 3 bases and J by 1 base, with 9 bases between. Germline CDR1 reads SGHAT; CDR2 reads FQNNGV. In DNA form, the CDR3 reads TGTGCCAGCAGCTTGGCGGGGCCGAACACTGAAGCTTTCTTT. It translates to CASSLAGPNTEAFF.

The V call is TRBV5-4, the J call TRBJ2-2, with TRBD1 identical over 7 bases. This CDR3 region has 16 residues. Germline trimming cut 1 base from V and 1 base from J; bases unmatched to any gene: 4. Germline CDR1 reads SGHNT; CDR2 reads YYREEE (reference sequence). The CDR3 coding sequence is TGTGCCAGCAGCTTGACAGGGACAGTGAACACCGGGGAGCTGTTTTTT. This translates into CASSLTGTVNTGELFF.

V gene TRBV6-7 combines with J gene TRBJ2-1, with D tentatively TRBD1 or TRBD2 (5 bases each). TRBV6-7 qualifies as an ORF whose function is uncertain. Deletions cut 7 bases from V and 0 bases from J, with 19 bases between. The CDR3 loop spans 17 amino acids. The CDR3 sequence: CASILWGTQISYNEQFF. DNA for the CDR3: TGTGCCAGCATTCTCTGGGGGACCCAAATCTCCTACAATGAGCAGTTCTTC.

The sample holds a few counts of this clone. The identical CDR3 is also encoded by other nucleotide sequences in the sample. J is TRBJ2-7 and V is TRBV21-1; TRBD1, the table's D call, was not compared with the DNA. TRBV21-1 is reported as a pseudogene. The CDR3 runs 14 residues. As DNA, the CDR3 is TGTGCCAGCAGCGATGGACAGGGGAAGTGCGAGCAGTACGTC. Protein sequence: CASSDGQGKCEQYV.

This clone is deemed hyperexpanded (1% or more). The chain recombines TRBV6-5 with TRBJ2-1; D is unclear. V was shortened by 5 bases and J by 8 bases, with 10 bases between the two germline ends. Germline CDR1 is MNHEY and CDR2 is SVGAGI. This CDR3 is built from 12 residues. CDR3 sequence (DNA): TGTGCCAGCAGTCGTCGTGGCGATGAGCAGTTCTTC. Protein product: CASSRRGDEQFF.

This chain links TRBV6-1 with TRBJ1-1; D not certain. This CDR3 has 14 amino acids. V was shortened by 6 bases and J by 0 bases, with 11 bases between the two germline ends. Germline V gene lookup returns CDR1 MNHNS and CDR2 SASEGT. The CDR3 bases are TGTGCCAGCAGCTGGACGGTCATGAACACTGAAGCTTTCTTT. Amino acids: CASSWTVMNTEAFF.

The chain couples TRBV27 to TRBJ2-3; 12 bases map to TRBD2. Per the germline V gene, CDR1 is MNHEY and CDR2 is SMNVEV (reference sequence). This CDR3 contains 15 residues. The V and J ends lost 7 bases and 2 bases, in that order; junction bases with no gene match: 4. CDR3 in DNA: TGTGCCAGCACCGGACTAGCGGGACTCACAGATACGCAGTATTTT. As protein: CASTGLAGLTDTQYF.

By proportion, this clone is large (0.1 to 1%). This sequence joins TRBV21-1 and TRBJ2-7. TRBV21-1 is reported as a pseudogene. The CDR3 runs 13 residues. The CDR3 nucleotides are TGTGCCAGCAGCAAGCCCCAGACCTACGAGCAGTACGTC. This gives the protein CASSKPQTYEQYV.

This chain joins TRBV5-6 and TRBJ2-1, with 12 nucleotides matching TRBD2. Unmatched junction bases numbered 6, after V lost 4 bases and J lost 7 bases. CDR1 is SGHDT, CDR2 YYEEEE, per germline. CDR3 length: 15 residues. The CDR3 region has the DNA TGTGCCAGCAGCCGGACTAGCGGGACGAGAAATGAGCAGTTCTTC. Its protein product is CASSRTSGTRNEQFF.

The chain is built from TRBV10-1 and TRBJ2-1; D is unclear. Trimming removed 0 bases from V and 6 bases from J, with 12 bases in between. Germline V gene sequence: CDR1 WNHNN, CDR2 SYGVQD (reference sequence). This CDR3 contains 15 residues. The CDR3 DNA sequence: TGCGCCAGCAGTGAGTCACCCCGCCTGGTCAATGAGCAGTTCTTC. This gives the protein CASSESPRLVNEQFF.

The CDR3 DNA reads TGTGCCAGCAGCCAAGATCGGTCGGCTGGAAACACCATATATTTT. The encoded protein is CASSQDRSAGNTIYF. This chain connects TRBV4-2 to TRBJ1-3; D uncertain. The CDR3 loop spans 15 amino acids. V shed 0 bases and J shed 2 bases, with 8 bases lying between them. Looked up from germline, CDR1 is LGHNA and CDR2 is YNFKEQ.

J is TRBJ2-5 and V is TRBV5-1, with 9 bases aligning to TRBD1. The CDR3 spans 14 residues. Germline CDR1 and CDR2: SGHRS and YFSETQ. V lost 3 bases and J lost 5; bases outside the gene matches: 5. CDR3: CASSSGQGMETQYF. CDR3 DNA: TGCGCCAGCAGCTCGGGACAGGGAATGGAGACCCAGTACTTC. Supplemented by reference TRBV5-1 and TRBJ2-5, the full variable domain reads KAGVTQTPRYLIKTRGQQVTLSCSPISGHRSVSWYQQTPGQGLQFLFEYFSETQRNKGNFPGRFSGRQFSNSRSEMNVSTLELGDSALYLCASSSGQGMETQYFGPGTRLLVL.

This clone was counted once. The chain joins TRBV7-2 to TRBJ1-1; D perhaps matches TRBD1 (5 bases). The CDR3 extends over 15 amino acids. V lost 4 bases to trimming and J lost 1 base, with 13 bases between them. CDR1 SGHTA and CDR2 FQGNSA come from the germline V gene. CDR3 sequence reads: CASSSRPGGNTEAFF. The CDR3 nucleotides read TGTGCCAGCAGCTCCAGACCTGGGGGGAACACTGAAGCTTTCTTT.

This clone was detected once. CDR3 loop: CASSFSTGGTEAFF. In DNA, the CDR3 is TGTGCCAGCAGTTTTTCTACAGGGGGAACTGAAGCTTTCTTT. The gene calls are TRBV28 and TRBJ1-1, with 8 nucleotides matching TRBD1. V shed 3 bases, J shed 5 bases, and the junction held 5 bases outside the gene matches. Germline V gene data show CDR1 as MDHEN and CDR2 as SYDVKM. This CDR3 is built from 14 residues.

By sample fraction, this clone is medium-sized. The chain uses TRBV1 and TRBJ2-1. TRBV1 is classified as a pseudogene. This CDR3 region has 14 residues. CDR3: CTSSQFRLGNEQFF. The CDR3 DNA follows: TGCACCAGCAGCCAGTTTAGGCTGGGCAATGAGCAGTTCTTC.

This chain links TRBV15 with TRBJ1-2; D is undetermined. The germline CDR1 and CDR2 sequences are LNHNV and YYDKDF (reference sequence). Trimming took 6 bases from V and 1 from J, leaving 12 bases between them. The CDR3 is 14 residues long. CDR3 sequence: CATRDFGGNYGYTF. The CDR3 DNA follows: TGTGCCACCAGGGACTTTGGTGGTAACTATGGCTACACCTTC.

Only a few counts were recorded for this clone. The chain uses TRBV30 and TRBJ1-2, with 7 bases fitting TRBD1. The CDR3 is 15 amino acids. Germline CDR1 reads GTSNPN; CDR2 reads SVGIG (reference sequence). The J segment lost 3 bases and the V segment lost 2 bases, leaving 9 bases of the junction unmatched. CDR3 in amino acids: CAWSSIRTGDYGYTF. CDR3 DNA sequence: TGTGCCTGGAGTTCGATTCGTACAGGGGACTATGGCTACACCTTC.

The gene calls are TRBV7-8 and TRBJ1-1, with 8 bases fitting TRBD1. J lost 6 bases, V lost 5 bases, and 8 bases had no gene match. CDR3 length equals 14 residues. Per germline, CDR1 SGHVS and CDR2 FQNEAQ. This CDR3 is CASSPGQGLPEAFF. The CDR3, as DNA: TGTGCCAGCAGCCCAGGACAGGGTTTGCCTGAAGCTTTCTTT. The full variable domain, rest sourced from reference TRBV7-8 and TRBJ1-1, is GAGVSQSPRYKVAKRGQDVALRCDPISGHVSLFWYQQALGQGPEFLTYFQNEAQLDKSGLPSDRFFAERPEGSVSTLKIQRTQQEDSAVYLCASSPGQGLPEAFFGQGTRLTVV.